This T cell receptor (beta chain) emerged from a study of OX40 agonist ivuxolimab in advanced cancers. Looking at the study overall: In this trial design, patients received ivuxolimab intravenously at 0.01 to 10 mg/kg every 2 weeks. Enrolled patients in dose escalation had cancers that were hepatocellular carcinoma, melanoma, renal cell or head and neck cancer.

This clone appeared a few times. Its antigen remains unidentified. Study-wide findings and caveats: Within 6 weeks, CD4+ and CD8+ blood T cells expanded clonally at 0.1 to 3.0 mg/kg. A proportion of nonresponders additionally exhibited low normalized T-cell clonal expansion.

The repertoire was sequenced with immunoSEQ multiplex PCR; TCRdb's copy has only in-frame clones and lacks some. The sample contains under 20,000 clones, roughly 78% of which appear only once. Germline V CDR1 and CDR2: GTSNPN, SVGIG (reference sequence). The V gene lost 2 bases and the J gene lost 1 base, with 8 bases spanning the gap. The CDR3 has 13 amino acids. This TCR was recovered from an adult with an advanced solid tumor such as melanoma, head and neck, liver or kidney cancer. The sequenced sample was CD4+ or CD8+ T cells sorted from blood, obtained in a trial of the OX40 agonist ivuxolimab. The chain couples TRBV30 to TRBJ1-1; D remains ambiguous. The CDR3 DNA is TGTGCCTGGAGTAAGACACCGAACACTGAAGCTTTCTTT. Its protein is CAWSKTPNTEAFF.